The 21 T cell receptor beta chains given below trace back to one sample, sequenced in a study of cytomegalovirus exposure and HLA in healthy donors. The primer mix had 60 Vbeta and 13 Jbeta primers. Assay used: immunoSEQ multiplex PCR; TCRdb lists only in-frame clones, some missing. The repertoire includes about 200,000 clones, 70% to 85% of them detected once, and over 3.5% sits in the top ten. Sequencing was done on a sample of PBMCs. These receptors originate from a male donor in good health and CMV-seronegative.

The V gene is TRBV5-1, the J gene TRBJ2-4, with 7 positions matching TRBD1. Germline CDR1 is SGHRS and CDR2 is YFSETQ. Trimming cost V 4 bases and J 8 bases; bases outside gene matches: 6. CDR3 length: 13 amino acids. The CDR3 sequence: CASSNRGQDIQYF. The CDR3 bases are TGCGCCAGCAGCAACAGGGGTCAGGACATTCAGTACTTC.

The J gene is TRBJ1-2, the V gene TRBV19; D not resolved. Trimming took 7 bases from V and 6 from J, leaving 21 bases between them. CDR1 and CDR2 (germline): LNHDA, SQIVND (reference sequence). The CDR3 spans 15 residues. The CDR3 DNA reads as TGTGCCAGTACCTATTCCCCGGGGTTACGGAATGGCTACACCTTC. It codes for CASTYSPGLRNGYTF.

The rearrangement links TRBV30 to TRBJ2-7, with a tentative D call TRBD2 (5 bases). CDR1 and CDR2 (germline): GTSNPN, SVGIG (reference sequence). This CDR3 comprises 15 residues. The germline V and J ends were trimmed by 0 bases and 2 bases, with 14 bases remaining between them. The CDR3, as DNA: TGTGCCTGGAGTGTACTGGGCGGGTTGGCCTACGAGCAGTACTTC. Translating it yields CAWSVLGGLAYEQYF.

The CDR3 DNA is TGTGCCAGCAGCTGGGTAGAGTGGGGTCGGGACTACAATGAGCAGTTCTTC. It translates to CASSWVEWGRDYNEQFF. The chain uses TRBV7-9 and TRBJ2-1; TRBD2 is a possible D gene (5 bases). Germline V gives CDR1 SEHNR, CDR2 FQNEAQ (reference sequence). V was trimmed by 4 bases and J by 3 bases, leaving 19 bases between them. The CDR3 is made up of 17 amino acids.

This clone showed up just a few times. This chain connects TRBV6-5 to TRBJ1-4; tentatively, D is TRBD1 (6 bases). V was trimmed by 2 bases and J by 7 bases, leaving 11 bases between them. The CDR3 extends over 14 amino acids. CDR1 MNHEY and CDR2 SVGAGI come from the germline V gene. CDR3 DNA sequence: TGTGCCAGCAGTTACGGCAGGGGTGGTGAAAAACTGTTTTTT. It encodes CASSYGRGGEKLFF.

The CDR3 region has the DNA TGCGCCAGCAGTCACAAGGACAGGAGCTCCTATAATTCACCCCTCCACTTT. Translation: CASSHKDRSSYNSPLHF. V gene TRBV23-1 combines with J gene TRBJ1-6; 7 bases fit TRBD1. TRBV23-1 is recorded as an ORF, its role being uncertain. V gave up 3 bases and J gave up 0 bases; unmatched junction bases: 5. CDR3 size: 17 residues.

The rearrangement joins TRBV29-1 to TRBJ2-5, with D possibly being TRBD2 (5 bases). The tail of the sequence fits TRBJ2-7 better, so the J call may be wrong. This CDR3 comprises 13 residues. CDR1 SQVTM and CDR2 ANQGSEA come from the germline V gene. CDR3 sequence: CSAAGGSLNEQYF. CDR3 nucleotide sequence: TGCAGCGCCGCAGGCGGGTCTCTGAACGAGCAGTACTTC.

The chain links TRBV5-5 to TRBJ2-7, with D perhaps matching TRBD1 (6 bases). The V end was cut by 1 base, the J end by 6 bases, with 11 bases between. This CDR3 has 13 amino acids. Germline V gene lookup returns CDR1 SGHKS and CDR2 YYEKEE (reference sequence). The CDR3 reads CASSLRVRGEQYF. In DNA form, the CDR3 reads TGTGCCAGCAGCTTGCGTGTCAGGGGCGAGCAGTACTTC.

The chain has TRBV4-1 and TRBJ2-5; 9 bases are shared with TRBD1. The J call is in doubt because the DNA end fits TRBJ2-7 better. Germline V CDR1 and CDR2: MGHRA, YSYEKL. The CDR3 has 15 amino acids. CDR3 sequence: CASRVVTGGLDEQYF. The DNA for the CDR3 is TGCGCCAGCAGAGTCGTGACAGGGGGATTGGACGAGCAGTACTTC.

The chain joins TRBV4-2 to TRBJ1-2; 11 nucleotides agree with TRBD1. Germline loops: CDR1 LGHNA, CDR2 YNFKEQ. V shed 0 bases, J shed 7 bases, and the junction held 10 bases outside the gene matches. The CDR3 runs to 17 residues. For the CDR3, the DNA is TGTGCCAGCAGCCAAGATTCTTCGGACAGGGGGCGGGGTGGCTACACCTTC. Amino acid sequence: CASSQDSSDRGRGGYTF.

This clone was detected only a few times. The chain has TRBV6-5 and TRBJ2-7; 7 nucleotides line up with TRBD1. The CDR3 has 14 residues. Germline V gene sequence: CDR1 MNHEY, CDR2 SVGAGI. V was clipped by 6 bases and J by 5 bases; unmatched bases: 10. DNA for the CDR3: TGTGCCAGCAGATCCTGGACCGGGACAGACGAGCAGTACTTC. As protein: CASRSWTGTDEQYF.

The chain recombines TRBV11-2 with TRBJ2-1; weak D call: TRBD2 (6 bases). This CDR3 region has 16 residues. Germline V CDR1 and CDR2: SGHAT, FQNNGV. The V end lost 6 bases, the J end lost 3 bases, and 18 bases lay between the germline ends. The CDR3 region is CASSSIAGRNYNEQFF. In DNA, the CDR3 is TGTGCCAGCAGTTCCATTGCGGGGCGGAACTACAATGAGCAGTTCTTC.

The gene calls are TRBV6-4 and TRBJ2-2; 7 positions match TRBD2. V lost 2 bases to trimming and J lost 4 bases; unmatched junction nucleotides: 13. The V gene's germline CDR1 is MRHNA and CDR2 SNTAGT. The CDR3 runs 18 residues. This chain's CDR3 is CASSDLSRATSLTGELFF. CDR3 nucleotides: TGTGCCAGCAGTGACCTGTCCCGGGCGACTAGCCTCACCGGGGAGCTGTTTTTT.

Turning to this clone: This sample includes further DNA sequences coding for the same CDR3. The chain recombines TRBV5-1 with TRBJ2-1; 7 bases line up with TRBD2. CDR1 SGHRS and CDR2 YFSETQ come from the germline V gene. J lost 3 bases, V lost 4 bases, and 7 bases had no gene match. The CDR3 contains 15 residues. CDR3 DNA sequence: TGCGCCAGCAGCCTGGGGACGGGGGGCTACAATGAGCAGTTCTTC. Protein product: CASSLGTGGYNEQFF.

The chain is built from TRBV19 and TRBJ2-1; TRBD2 might be the D (7 bases). This CDR3 comprises 15 residues. Trimming left V 3 bases short and J 3 bases short, with 12 bases between. From germline, CDR1 is LNHDA and CDR2 SQIVND (reference sequence). This CDR3 is CASSISRGGYNEQFF. CDR3 in DNA: TGTGCCAGTAGTATTTCTAGGGGGGGCTACAATGAGCAGTTCTTC.

The CDR3 nucleotides read TGTGCCAGCGTGCTGGGGCTCCAAGAGACCCAGTACTTC. Protein product: CASVLGLQETQYF. V is TRBV6-1 and J is TRBJ2-5, with D maybe TRBD1 (5 bases). Deletions cut 8 bases from V and 1 base from J, with 11 bases between. Germline CDR1 and CDR2: MNHNS and SASEGT. The CDR3 extends over 13 amino acids.

The rearrangement joins TRBV10-2 to TRBJ1-2; 8 nucleotides agree with TRBD1. After removal of 6 bases from V and 5 bases from J, the junction contained 5 bases not matched to a gene. CDR1 is WSHSY and CDR2 is SAAADI in the germline V gene. This CDR3 region has 13 residues. CDR3 coding DNA: TGCGCCAGCAGGGGTACAGGGGGATATGGCTACACCTTC. Protein sequence: CASRGTGGYGYTF.

CDR3 residues: CASTNPSGTGGWEQYF. The CDR3 bases are TGTGCCAGTACCAATCCCTCCGGGACAGGGGGTTGGGAGCAGTACTTC. The chain recombines TRBV19 with TRBJ2-7; 11 bases align to TRBD1. The germline CDR1 and CDR2 sequences are LNHDA and SQIVND (reference sequence). The V and J ends lost 7 bases and 7 bases, in that order; junction bases with no gene match: 15. This CDR3 region has 16 residues.

V usage is TRBV7-9 and J usage is TRBJ1-4, with unresolved D. The ends were cut back, 3 bases at V and 0 bases at J, with 8 bases in the middle. The CDR3 is 15 residues long. In germline, CDR1 is SEHNR, CDR2 FQNEAQ (reference sequence). CDR3 DNA sequence: TGTGCCAGCAGCTTGACACCTGCAACTAATGAAAAACTGTTTTTT. Encoded protein: CASSLTPATNEKLFF.

V usage is TRBV27 and J usage is TRBJ2-1; TRBD2 agrees at 9 bases. V dropped 5 bases and J dropped 7; count of bases not matched to a gene: 15. CDR1 is MNHEY and CDR2 is SMNVEV in the germline V gene (reference sequence). This CDR3 is 17 amino acids long. Here the CDR3 reads CASSPPLGGRAINEQFF. The DNA of the CDR3 is TGTGCCAGCAGTCCGCCTCTCGGCGGGAGGGCCATTAATGAGCAGTTCTTC.

The chain combines TRBV6-5 with TRBJ2-7; possible D gene TRBD2, 6 bases. The CDR3 is 12 amino acids. The germline CDR1 and CDR2 sequences are MNHEY and SVGAGI. Deletions cut 6 bases from V and 3 bases from J, with 9 bases between. In DNA form, the CDR3 reads TGTGCCAGCAGCACCGGGGGCTACGAGCAGTACTTC. Protein product: CASSTGGYEQYF.